This TCR beta chain was captured by sequencing in a study of T cell changes during pregnancy in multiple sclerosis. The CDR3 runs to 14 residues. V lost 1 base, J lost 4 bases, and 10 bases lay in between. The germline V gene has CDR1 MDHEN and CDR2 SYDVKM. Assay: immunoSEQ multiplex PCR; the TCRdb copy retains only in-frame clones and omits some. This table has 25,000 to 30,000 clones, around 94% appearing once. The sample consisted of CD8+ T cells from peripheral blood mononuclear cells, taken before pregnancy. The clonotype originates from a female donor with multiple sclerosis, enrolled in a pregnancy study. The rearrangement links TRBV28 to TRBJ1-1, with a possible D match to TRBD1 (5 bases). The chain's CDR3 is CASSLFDRPTEAFF. The CDR3, as DNA: TGTGCCAGCAGTTTATTTGACAGACCCACTGAAGCTTTCTTT.